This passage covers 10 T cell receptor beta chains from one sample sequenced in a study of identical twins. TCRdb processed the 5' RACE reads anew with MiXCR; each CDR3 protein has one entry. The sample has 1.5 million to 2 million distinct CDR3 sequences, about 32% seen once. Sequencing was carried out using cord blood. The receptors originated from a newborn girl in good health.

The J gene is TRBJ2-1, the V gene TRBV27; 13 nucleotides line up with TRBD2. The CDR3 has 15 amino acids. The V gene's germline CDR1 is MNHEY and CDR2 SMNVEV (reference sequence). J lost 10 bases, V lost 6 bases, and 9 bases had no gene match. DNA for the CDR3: TGTGCCAGCAGCCGGACTAGCGGGAGTTCCTACGAGCAGTTCTTC. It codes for CASSRTSGSSYEQFF.

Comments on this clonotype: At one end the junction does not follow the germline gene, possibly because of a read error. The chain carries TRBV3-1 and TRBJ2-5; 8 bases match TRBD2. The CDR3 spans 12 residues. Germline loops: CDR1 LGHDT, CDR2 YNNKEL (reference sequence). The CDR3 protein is CASRVTSEAQCF. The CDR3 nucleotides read TGTGCCAGCAGGGTGACTAGCGAGGCCCAGTGCTTC.

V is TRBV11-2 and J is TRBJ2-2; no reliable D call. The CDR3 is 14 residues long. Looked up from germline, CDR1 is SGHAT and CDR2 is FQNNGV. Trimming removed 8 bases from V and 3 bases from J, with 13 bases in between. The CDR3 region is CASYSDGYTGELFF. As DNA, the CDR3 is TGTGCCAGCTACTCGGACGGGTACACCGGGGAGCTGTTTTTT.

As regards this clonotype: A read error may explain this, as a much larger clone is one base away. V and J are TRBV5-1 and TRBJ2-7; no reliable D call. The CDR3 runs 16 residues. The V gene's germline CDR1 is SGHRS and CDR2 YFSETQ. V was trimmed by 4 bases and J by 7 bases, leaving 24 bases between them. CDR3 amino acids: CASSRTTTSSYNEQYF. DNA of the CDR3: TGCGCCAGCAGCCGAACCACAACCAGCTCCTACAATGAGCAGTACTTC.

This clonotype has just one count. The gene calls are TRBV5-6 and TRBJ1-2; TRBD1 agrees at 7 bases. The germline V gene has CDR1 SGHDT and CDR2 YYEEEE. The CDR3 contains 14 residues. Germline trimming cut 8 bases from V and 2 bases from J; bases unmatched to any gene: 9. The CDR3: CARGNGTANYGYTF. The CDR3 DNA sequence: TGTGCCAGGGGGAACGGGACAGCCAACTATGGCTACACCTTC.

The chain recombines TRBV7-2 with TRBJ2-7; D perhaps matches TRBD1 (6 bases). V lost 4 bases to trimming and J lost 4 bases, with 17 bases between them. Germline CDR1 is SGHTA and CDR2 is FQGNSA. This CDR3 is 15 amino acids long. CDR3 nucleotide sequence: TGTGCCAGCAGCTCCGGACAGAGCTGGGCATACGAGCAGTACTTC. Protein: CASSSGQSWAYEQYF.

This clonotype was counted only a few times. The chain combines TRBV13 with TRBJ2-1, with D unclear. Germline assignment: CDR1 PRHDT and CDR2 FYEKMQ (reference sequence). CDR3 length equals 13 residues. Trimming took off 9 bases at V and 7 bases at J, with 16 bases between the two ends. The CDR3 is CASGLNPLNEQFF. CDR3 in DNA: TGTGCCAGTGGCCTAAACCCGCTAAATGAGCAGTTCTTC.

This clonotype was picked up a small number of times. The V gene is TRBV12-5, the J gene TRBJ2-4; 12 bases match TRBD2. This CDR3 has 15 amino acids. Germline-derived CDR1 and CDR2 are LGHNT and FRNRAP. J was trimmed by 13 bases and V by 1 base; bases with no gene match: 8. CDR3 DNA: TGTGCTAGTGGTTTGGGGACTAGCGGGAACAATGAGCAGTACTTC. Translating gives CASGLGTSGNNEQYF.

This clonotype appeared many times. The CDR3 here is CSAREGSSYNSPLHF. CDR3 in DNA: TGCAGTGCTAGAGAAGGGAGCTCCTATAATTCACCCCTCCACTTT. The V call is TRBV20-1, the J call TRBJ1-6; D is unresolved. Germline-derived CDR1 and CDR2 are DFQATT and SNEGSKA (reference sequence). Deletions cut 0 bases from V and 0 bases from J, with 6 bases between. The CDR3 contains 15 residues.

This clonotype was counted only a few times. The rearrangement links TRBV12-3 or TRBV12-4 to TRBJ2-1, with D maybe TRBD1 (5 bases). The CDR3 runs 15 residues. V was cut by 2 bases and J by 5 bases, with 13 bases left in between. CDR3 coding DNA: TGTGCCAGCAGTTTAAGGCAGCAGGGCGACAATGAGCAGTTCTTC. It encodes CASSLRQQGDNEQFF.